What follows are 29 T cell receptor beta chains derived from one specimen sequenced in a study of identical twins. TCRdb reprocessed the 5' RACE reads with MiXCR, giving one entry per CDR3 protein. The data show roughly 200,000 distinct CDR3 sequences, about 7.5% seen once. These data also formed part of another study, on yellow fever vaccine responses in identical twins.

The sequenced sample was memory (CD45RO+) T cells sorted from blood. Receptors originate from a young woman in good health.

This clonotype turned up a few times. The chain is built from TRBV10-3 and TRBJ1-1, with 8 bases lining up with TRBD1. Unmatched junction bases numbered 10, after V lost 6 bases and J lost 7 bases. CDR1 is ENHRY and CDR2 is SYGVKD in the germline V gene. The CDR3 is made up of 14 amino acids. The CDR3 protein is CAISPKQGVGEAFF. The CDR3 nucleotides are TGTGCCATCAGCCCTAAACAGGGGGTCGGTGAAGCTTTCTTT.

The gene calls are TRBV28 and TRBJ2-7, with TRBD2 matching over 14 bases. The CDR3 has 21 residues. The V and J ends lost 5 bases and 1 base, in that order; junction bases with no gene match: 19. Germline V gives CDR1 MDHEN, CDR2 SYDVKM. This CDR3 is CASSHTGLGLAGAPGSYEQYF. CDR3 sequence (DNA): TGTGCCAGCAGTCATACGGGACTGGGACTAGCGGGAGCCCCGGGATCCTACGAGCAGTACTTC. Full variable domain (missing parts from reference TRBV28 and TRBJ2-7): DVKVTQSSRYLVKRTGEKVFLECVQDMDHENMFWYRQDPGLGLRLIYFSYDVKMKEKGDIPEGYSVSREKKERFSLILESASTNQTSMYLCASSHTGLGLAGAPGSYEQYFGPGTRLTVT.

A few counts support this clonotype. The chain uses TRBV7-2 and TRBJ2-3; TRBD2 matches 12 bases. The CDR3 sequence is 15 residues long. The germline V gene encodes CDR1 SGHTA and CDR2 FQGNSA. The junction had 3 bases not matched to a gene; V was cut back by 0 bases and J by 8 bases. The CDR3 loop reads CASSLATSGGSTQYF. The CDR3 nucleotides read TGTGCCAGCAGCTTAGCGACTAGCGGGGGTTCTACGCAGTATTTT.

About this clonotype: This could be a read error, since a much larger clone is one nucleotide away. The chain links TRBV7-6 to TRBJ1-5, with 11 bases matching TRBD1. This CDR3 is 15 amino acids long. The germline V gene encodes CDR1 SGHVS and CDR2 FNYEAQ. The CDR3 reads CASSPDRGPNQRQHF. CDR3 bases: TGTGCCAGCAGCCCGGACAGGGGGCCCAATCAGCGCCAGCATTTT.

In its sample, this clonotype was seen many times. This sequence joins TRBV6-1 and TRBJ1-3, with 9 bases matching TRBD1. Germline CDR1 reads MNHNS; CDR2 reads SASEGT. The CDR3 consists of 16 residues. With 6 bases clipped from V and 5 bases from J, the junction kept 11 bases outside the gene matches. The CDR3: CASSTFGTGSRNTIYF. In DNA, the CDR3 is TGTGCCAGCAGCACCTTTGGGACAGGGAGCCGAAACACCATATATTTT.

The chain couples TRBV2 to TRBJ2-7; 10 bases fit TRBD1. The CDR3 is made up of 14 amino acids. Unmatched junction bases numbered 7, after V lost 6 bases and J lost 5 bases. CDR1 and CDR2 from the germline V gene are SNHLY and FYNNEI. The CDR3 bases are TGTGCCAGCAGAGGGACAGGGGCAGGGGACGAGCAGTACTTC. Amino acids: CASRGTGAGDEQYF.

The V gene is TRBV6-1, the J gene TRBJ2-7; 9 bases fit TRBD2. In germline, CDR1 is MNHNS, CDR2 SASEGT. This CDR3 is built from 13 residues. V trimming: 8 bases; J trimming: 4 bases; junction bases outside the gene matches: 6. CDR3: CASRGLAIYEQYF. The CDR3 DNA follows: TGTGCCAGCCGAGGACTAGCGATTTACGAGCAGTACTTC.

In this sample, this clonotype turned up many times. V and J are TRBV12-3 or TRBV12-4 and TRBJ1-2; the match to TRBD1 covers 9 bases. J was trimmed by 1 base and V by 4 bases; bases with no gene match: 4. The CDR3 covers 15 residues. CDR3 in DNA: TGTGCCAGCAGTTCGGGACAGGGAGATAACTATGGCTACACCTTC. Translated: CASSSGQGDNYGYTF.

This clonotype has at least ten counts. The chain uses TRBV7-2 and TRBJ2-7, with D maybe TRBD1 (6 bases). Trimming cost V 5 bases and J 5 bases, with 19 bases left between them. The germline CDR1 and CDR2 sequences are SGHTA and FQGNSA. The CDR3 runs 15 residues. The CDR3 protein is CASSPSGRGFDEQYF. Written as DNA, the CDR3 is TGTGCCAGCAGCCCGTCGGGTAGGGGGTTCGACGAGCAGTACTTC.

A word on this clonotype: This may be a read error, as it is one base from a much larger clone. V and J are TRBV6-2 or TRBV6-3 and TRBJ1-1; unclear D gene. Germline loops: CDR1 MNHEY, CDR2 SVGEGT. V was pared by 6 bases and J by 8 bases, with 13 bases between. This CDR3 has 12 residues. CDR3 DNA sequence: TGTGCCAGCAGCTTAAATCCAAAAGAAGCTTTCTTT. It yields the protein CASSLNPKEAFF.

This clonotype was found many times. The J gene is TRBJ2-2, the V gene TRBV30, with 8 positions matching TRBD1. Germline CDR1 GTSNPN, CDR2 SVGIG (reference sequence). The junction had 2 bases not matched to a gene; V was cut back by 0 bases and J by 5 bases. This CDR3 has 14 residues. The CDR3 spells CAWSVNRGTGELFF. As DNA, the CDR3 is TGTGCCTGGAGTGTGAACAGGGGGACCGGGGAGCTGTTTTTT.

There are many counts of this clonotype. The chain joins TRBV12-3 or TRBV12-4 to TRBJ2-2, with D uncertain. Trimming left V 6 bases short and J 2 bases short, with 7 bases between. This CDR3 has 13 residues. This chain's CDR3 is CASSPFNTGELFF. The CDR3 region has the DNA TGTGCCAGCAGCCCCTTCAACACCGGGGAGCTGTTTTTT.

The J gene is TRBJ2-5, the V gene TRBV5-1; 12 nucleotides align to TRBD2. Germline V gene lookup returns CDR1 SGHRS and CDR2 YFSETQ. This CDR3 has 15 residues. Trimming removed 4 bases from V and 5 bases from J; junction bases left unmatched: 6. CDR3 in amino acids: CASSPTGLAGETQYF. CDR3 nucleotides: TGCGCCAGCAGCCCTACCGGACTAGCGGGGGAGACCCAGTACTTC.

This clonotype appeared many times. The chain joins TRBV25-1 to TRBJ2-7; the D gene is possibly TRBD2 (5 bases). Germline CDR1 is MGHDK and CDR2 is SYGVNS. Trimming cost V 2 bases and J 6 bases, with 23 bases left between them. The CDR3 consists of 17 residues. The CDR3 DNA reads as TGTGCCAGCAGTGAAAGAGGGTTGAGGGTCATCAGCTCCGAGCAGTACTTC. Translated: CASSERGLRVISSEQYF.

This clonotype has more than one count but fewer than ten. This chain links TRBV20-1 with TRBJ2-1, with D unresolved. V was cut by 6 bases and J by 0 bases, with 9 bases left in between. From germline, CDR1 is DFQATT and CDR2 SNEGSKA (reference sequence). The CDR3 runs 13 residues. The CDR3 DNA sequence: TGCAGTGCCTGGCCCAGCTCCTACAATGAGCAGTTCTTC. This translates into CSAWPSSYNEQFF.

This clonotype was found many times. J is TRBJ2-2 and V is TRBV29-1, with TRBD2 identical over 7 bases. The CDR3 runs 16 residues. The germline CDR1 and CDR2 sequences are SQVTM and ANQGSEA. J lost 2 bases, V lost 2 bases, and 8 bases had no gene match. The CDR3 nucleotides read TGCAGCGTTGAACGGCGGCTAGCGGACAACACCGGGGAGCTGTTTTTT. It specifies CSVERRLADNTGELFF.

V and J are TRBV6-2 or TRBV6-3 and TRBJ2-4, with TRBD1 identical over 8 bases. Germline trimming cut 4 bases from V and 1 base from J; bases unmatched to any gene: 3. CDR1 and CDR2 from the germline V gene are MNHEY and SVGEGT. The CDR3 extends over 15 amino acids. CDR3 amino acids: CASSFQGAAKNIQYF. The CDR3 DNA reads TGTGCCAGCAGTTTCCAGGGGGCTGCCAAAAACATTCAGTACTTC.

The chain employs TRBV21-1 and TRBJ1-5; the table's D gene call, TRBD1, was not cross checked with the DNA. TRBV21-1 is annotated as a pseudogene. There are 17 residues in the CDR3. The CDR3 DNA reads TGTGCCAGCAGCAAAGGAGACAGGGTCCTAGGTAATCAGCCCCAGCATTTT. It translates to CASSKGDRVLGNQPQHF.

This chain uses TRBV5-6 with TRBJ2-4; no reliable D call. V was pared by 5 bases and J by 4 bases, with 13 bases between. The germline CDR1 and CDR2 sequences are SGHDT and YYEEEE. The CDR3 spans 14 residues. The CDR3 DNA sequence: TGTGCCAGCAGTGGTAAAGGCCTGAAAAACATTCAGTACTTC. It specifies CASSGKGLKNIQYF.

In this sample, this clonotype turned up many times. The CDR3: CASSPLTGLLNQPQHF. CDR3 bases: TGTGCCAGCAGTCCCCTTACCGGACTGCTCAATCAGCCCCAGCATTTT. This chain uses TRBV28 with TRBJ1-5; D gene unclear. From germline, CDR1 is MDHEN and CDR2 SYDVKM. V lost 5 bases, J lost 3 bases, and 17 bases lay in between. The CDR3 runs to 16 residues.

This clonotype was observed a few times. The chain joins TRBV3-1 to TRBJ1-5; TRBD1 is a possible D gene (5 bases). V lost 4 bases, J lost 4 bases, and 11 bases lay in between. Germline V gene sequence: CDR1 LGHDT, CDR2 YNNKEL (reference sequence). The CDR3 is 14 amino acids. The CDR3 sequence: CASSLRGQNQPQHF. The CDR3 DNA reads TGTGCCAGCAGCCTCCGGGGCCAGAATCAGCCCCAGCATTTT.

This clonotype showed up just a few times. V is TRBV28 and J is TRBJ1-2; D is undetermined. The germline gives CDR1 MDHEN, CDR2 SYDVKM. The CDR3 covers 13 residues. V dropped 6 bases and J dropped 8 bases, with 16 bases sitting between them. CDR3 in DNA: TGTGCCAGCAGCCCCAAAAGAAGATCCGGCTACACCTTC. It codes for CASSPKRRSGYTF.

The chain combines TRBV24-1 with TRBJ2-2; 10 bases align to TRBD2. J was trimmed by 3 bases and V by 4 bases; bases with no gene match: 7. Per germline, CDR1 KGHDR and CDR2 SFDVKD. This CDR3 is built from 17 residues. The CDR3 nucleotides read TGTGCCACCAGTGACCGAGCTAGCGGGGGACACACCGGGGAGCTGTTTTTT. Its translation is CATSDRASGGHTGELFF.

This clonotype has a count of ten or more. J is TRBJ2-7 and V is TRBV7-2; TRBD1 aligns across 8 bases. Germline loops: CDR1 SGHTA, CDR2 FQGNSA. J gave up 4 bases and V 5 bases, and 4 bases lay outside the gene matches. This CDR3 has 13 amino acids. This chain's CDR3 is CASSARTGYEQYF. CDR3 DNA: TGTGCCAGCAGCGCGAGGACAGGGTACGAGCAGTACTTC.

The gene calls are TRBV4-3 and TRBJ2-3; 8 nucleotides align to TRBD2. The V and J ends lost 4 bases and 2 bases, in that order; junction bases with no gene match: 8. The germline V gene encodes CDR1 LGHNA and CDR2 YSLEER. CDR3 length: 16 amino acids. The DNA for the CDR3 is TGCGCCAGCAGCCCCCAACTAGCGGTGGACACAGATACGCAGTATTTT. This gives the protein CASSPQLAVDTDTQYF.

This clonotype has at least ten counts. The rearrangement uses TRBV12-3 or TRBV12-4 and TRBJ2-7, with 7 nucleotides matching TRBD1. The CDR3 sequence is 13 residues long. V was pared by 6 bases and J by 2 bases, with 4 bases of the junction left unmatched. CDR3 region: CASRRDSTYEQYF. The CDR3 coding sequence is TGTGCCAGCAGACGGGACAGTACCTACGAGCAGTACTTC.

At least ten counts were recorded for this clonotype. The V call is TRBV10-3, the J call TRBJ2-2; tentatively, D is TRBD2 (5 bases). Per the germline V gene, CDR1 is ENHRY and CDR2 is SYGVKD. The CDR3 is 15 residues long. Trimming stripped 0 bases from V and 7 bases from J, with 12 bases between. The CDR3 DNA is TGTGCCATCAGTGAGTCCGTGGGAGCGGACGGGGAGCTGTTTTTT. This gives the protein CAISESVGADGELFF.

This clonotype came up many times. This chain uses TRBV28 with TRBJ2-1; D uncertain. The V end was cut by 7 bases, the J end by 2 bases, with 24 bases between. Germline lookup yields CDR1 MDHEN and CDR2 SYDVKM. This CDR3 has 18 amino acids. The CDR3 spells CASTPSMGWVGTYNEQFF. The CDR3 DNA follows: TGTGCCAGCACCCCCAGCATGGGCTGGGTGGGTACCTACAATGAGCAGTTCTTC.

This clonotype showed up many times. V is TRBV7-2 and J is TRBJ1-5, with TRBD1 as a possible D gene (5 bases). The CDR3 runs 13 residues. The germline V gene encodes CDR1 SGHTA and CDR2 FQGNSA. V shed 3 bases and J shed 3 bases, with 6 bases lying between them. CDR3 in DNA: TGTGCCAGCAGCTTCAGGGACAATCAGCCCCAGCATTTT. This codes for CASSFRDNQPQHF.